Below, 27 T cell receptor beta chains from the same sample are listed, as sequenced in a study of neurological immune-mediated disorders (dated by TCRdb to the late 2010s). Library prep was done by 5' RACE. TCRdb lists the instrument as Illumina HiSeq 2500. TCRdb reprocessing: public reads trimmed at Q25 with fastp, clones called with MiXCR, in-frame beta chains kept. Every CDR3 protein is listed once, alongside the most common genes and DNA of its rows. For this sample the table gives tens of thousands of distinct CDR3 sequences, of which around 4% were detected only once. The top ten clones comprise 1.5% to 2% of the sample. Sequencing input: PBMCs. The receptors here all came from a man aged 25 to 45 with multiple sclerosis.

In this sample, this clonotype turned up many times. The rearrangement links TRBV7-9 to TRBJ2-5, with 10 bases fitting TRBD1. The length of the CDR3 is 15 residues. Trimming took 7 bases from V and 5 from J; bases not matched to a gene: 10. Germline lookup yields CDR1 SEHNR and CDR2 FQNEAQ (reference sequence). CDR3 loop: CASTDRDRGRETQYF. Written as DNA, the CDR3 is TGTGCCAGCACCGACCGGGACAGGGGTCGGGAGACCCAGTACTTC.

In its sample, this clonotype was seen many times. CDR3 amino acids: CSAATGYNEKLFF. The CDR3 nucleotides are TGCAGTGCTGCGACAGGGTATAATGAAAAACTGTTTTTT. J is TRBJ1-4 and V is TRBV20-1; the match to TRBD1 covers 7 bases. This CDR3 region has 13 residues. Germline V lookup: CDR1 DFQATT, CDR2 SNEGSKA (reference sequence). The trim removed 5 bases at V and 4 bases at J, leaving 4 bases unmatched.

This chain's CDR3 is CASSEGIRTGSTEAFF. As DNA, the CDR3 is TGTGCCAGCAGTGAAGGGATCCGGACAGGGTCCACTGAAGCTTTCTTT. The chain recombines TRBV2 with TRBJ1-1; 8 bases align to TRBD1. This CDR3 contains 16 residues. Germline V lookup: CDR1 SNHLY, CDR2 FYNNEI. After removal of 1 base from V and 4 bases from J, the junction contained 8 bases not matched to a gene.

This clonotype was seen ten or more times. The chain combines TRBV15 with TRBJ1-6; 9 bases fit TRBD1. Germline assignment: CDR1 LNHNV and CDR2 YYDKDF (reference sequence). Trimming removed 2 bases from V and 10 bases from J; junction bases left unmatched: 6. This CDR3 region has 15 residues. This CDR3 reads CATSRPGQGYSPLHF. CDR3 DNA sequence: TGTGCCACCAGCAGACCTGGACAGGGGTACTCACCCCTCCACTTT.

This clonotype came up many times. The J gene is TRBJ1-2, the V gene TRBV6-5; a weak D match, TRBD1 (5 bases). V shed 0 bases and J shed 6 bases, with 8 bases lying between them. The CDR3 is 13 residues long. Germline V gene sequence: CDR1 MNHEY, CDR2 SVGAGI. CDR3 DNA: TGTGCCAGCAGTTACTCGGCAGGGCATGGCTACACCTTC. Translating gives CASSYSAGHGYTF.

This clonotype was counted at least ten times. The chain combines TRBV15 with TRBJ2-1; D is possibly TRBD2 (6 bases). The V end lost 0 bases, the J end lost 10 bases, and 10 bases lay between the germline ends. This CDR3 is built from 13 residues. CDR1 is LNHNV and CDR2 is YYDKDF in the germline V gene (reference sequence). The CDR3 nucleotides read TGTGCCACCAGCAGAGATCTCGCGGGAGAGCAGTTCTTC. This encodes CATSRDLAGEQFF.

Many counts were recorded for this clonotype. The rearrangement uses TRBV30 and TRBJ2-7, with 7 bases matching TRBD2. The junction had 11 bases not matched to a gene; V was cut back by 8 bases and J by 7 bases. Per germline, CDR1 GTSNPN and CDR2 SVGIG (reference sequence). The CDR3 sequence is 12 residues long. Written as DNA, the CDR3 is TGTGCCCCCTATTATGGGGGAGGGGAGCAGTACTTC. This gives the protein CAPYYGGGEQYF.

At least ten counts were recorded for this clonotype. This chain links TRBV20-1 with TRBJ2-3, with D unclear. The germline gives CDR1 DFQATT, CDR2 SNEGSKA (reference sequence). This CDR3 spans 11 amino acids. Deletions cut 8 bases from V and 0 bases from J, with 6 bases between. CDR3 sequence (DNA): TGCAGTTCGCATAGCACAGATACGCAGTATTTT. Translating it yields CSSHSTDTQYF.

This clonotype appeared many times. The CDR3 coding sequence is TGTGCCAGCAGCTTAAACCCCGGGGAGCTGTTTTTT. Encoded protein: CASSLNPGELFF. The rearrangement joins TRBV7-6 to TRBJ2-2; the D is unclear. Trimming removed 2 bases at V and 6 bases at J, with 4 bases between. The CDR3 has 12 amino acids. Germline CDR1 and CDR2: SGHVS and FNYEAQ.

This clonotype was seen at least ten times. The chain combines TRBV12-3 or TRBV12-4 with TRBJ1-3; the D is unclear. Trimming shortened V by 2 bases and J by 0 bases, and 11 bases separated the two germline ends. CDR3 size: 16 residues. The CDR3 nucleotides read TGTGCCAGCAGTTTACCGGGTATTAGCTCTGGAAACACCATATATTTT. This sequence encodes CASSLPGISSGNTIYF.

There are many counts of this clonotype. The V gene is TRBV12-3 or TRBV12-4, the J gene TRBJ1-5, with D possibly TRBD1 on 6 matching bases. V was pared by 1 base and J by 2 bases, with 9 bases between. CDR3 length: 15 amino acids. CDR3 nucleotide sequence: TGTGCCAGCAGTTTAGATAGGGGGGGCAATCAGCCCCAGCATTTT. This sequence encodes CASSLDRGGNQPQHF.

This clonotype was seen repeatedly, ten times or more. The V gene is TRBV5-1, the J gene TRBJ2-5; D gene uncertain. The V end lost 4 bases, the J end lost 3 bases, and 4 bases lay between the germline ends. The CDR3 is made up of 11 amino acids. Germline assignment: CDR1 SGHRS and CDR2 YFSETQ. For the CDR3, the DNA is TGCGCCAGCAGCACCGAAGAGACCCAGTACTTC. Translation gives CASSTEETQYF.

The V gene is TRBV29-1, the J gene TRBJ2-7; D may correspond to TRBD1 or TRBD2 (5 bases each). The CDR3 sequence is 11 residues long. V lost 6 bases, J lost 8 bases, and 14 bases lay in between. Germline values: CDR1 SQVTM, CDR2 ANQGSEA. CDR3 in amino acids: CSVAGTDKQYF. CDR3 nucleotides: TGCAGCGTCGCCGGGACGGACAAGCAGTACTTC.

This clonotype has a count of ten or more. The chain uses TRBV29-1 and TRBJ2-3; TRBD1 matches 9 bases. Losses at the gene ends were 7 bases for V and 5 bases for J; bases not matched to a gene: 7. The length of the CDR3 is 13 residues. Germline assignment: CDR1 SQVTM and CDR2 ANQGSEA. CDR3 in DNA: TGCAGCGCCGGGGACAGGGTAGTAGATACGCAGTATTTT. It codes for CSAGDRVVDTQYF.

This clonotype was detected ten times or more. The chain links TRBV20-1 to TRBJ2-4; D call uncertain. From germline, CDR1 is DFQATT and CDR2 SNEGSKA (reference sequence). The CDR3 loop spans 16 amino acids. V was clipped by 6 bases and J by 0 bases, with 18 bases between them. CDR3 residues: CSASQIVVEAKNIQYF. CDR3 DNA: TGCAGTGCCTCCCAAATTGTGGTTGAAGCCAAAAACATTCAGTACTTC.

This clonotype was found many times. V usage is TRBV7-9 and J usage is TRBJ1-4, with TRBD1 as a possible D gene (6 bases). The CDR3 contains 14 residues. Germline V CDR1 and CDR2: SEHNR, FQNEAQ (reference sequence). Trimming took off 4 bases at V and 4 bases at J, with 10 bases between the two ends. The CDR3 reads CASSYGQHNEKLFF. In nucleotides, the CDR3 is TGTGCCAGCAGCTACGGACAGCATAATGAAAAACTGTTTTTT.

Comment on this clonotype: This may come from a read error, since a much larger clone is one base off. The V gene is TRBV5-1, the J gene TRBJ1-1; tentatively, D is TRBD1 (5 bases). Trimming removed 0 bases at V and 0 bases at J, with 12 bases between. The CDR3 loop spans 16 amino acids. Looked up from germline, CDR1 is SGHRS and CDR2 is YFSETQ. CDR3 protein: CASSLEGLEMNTEAFF. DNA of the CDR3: TGCGCCAGCAGCTTGGAGGGACTAGAAATGAACACTGAAGCTTTCTTT. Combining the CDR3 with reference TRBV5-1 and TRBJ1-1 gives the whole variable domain KAGVTQTPRYLIKTRGQQVTLSCSPISGHRSVSWYQQTPGQGLQFLFEYFSETQRNKGNFPGRFSGRQFSNSRSEMNVSTLELGDSALYLCASSLEGLEMNTEAFFGQGTRLTVV.

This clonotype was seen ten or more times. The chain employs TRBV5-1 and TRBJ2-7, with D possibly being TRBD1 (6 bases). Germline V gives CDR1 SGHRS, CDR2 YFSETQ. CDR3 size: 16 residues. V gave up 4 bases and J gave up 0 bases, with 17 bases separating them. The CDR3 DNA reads TGCGCCAGCAGCCCCAGGGACAACCGAATCTCCTACGAGCAGTACTTC. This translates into CASSPRDNRISYEQYF.

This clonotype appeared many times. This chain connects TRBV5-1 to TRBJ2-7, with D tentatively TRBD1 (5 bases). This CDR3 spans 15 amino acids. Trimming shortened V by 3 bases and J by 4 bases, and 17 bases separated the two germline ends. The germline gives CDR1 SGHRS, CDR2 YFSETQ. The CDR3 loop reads CASSSSLGRTYEQYF. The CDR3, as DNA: TGCGCCAGCAGCTCCTCCCTCGGTAGGACATACGAGCAGTACTTC.

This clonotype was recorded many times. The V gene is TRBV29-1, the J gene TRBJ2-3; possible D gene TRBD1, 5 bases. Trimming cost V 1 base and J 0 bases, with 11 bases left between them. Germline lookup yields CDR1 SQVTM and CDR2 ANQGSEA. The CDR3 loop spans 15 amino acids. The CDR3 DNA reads TGCAGCGTTGAAGGGGGCGTTACTAGCACAGATACGCAGTATTTT. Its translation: CSVEGGVTSTDTQYF.

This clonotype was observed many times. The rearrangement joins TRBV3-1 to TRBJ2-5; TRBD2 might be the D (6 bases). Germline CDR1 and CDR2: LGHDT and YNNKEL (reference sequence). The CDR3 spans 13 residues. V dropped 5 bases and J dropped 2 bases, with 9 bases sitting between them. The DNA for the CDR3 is TGTGCCAGCAGCGCGGGACTTCAAGAGACCCAGTACTTC. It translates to CASSAGLQETQYF.

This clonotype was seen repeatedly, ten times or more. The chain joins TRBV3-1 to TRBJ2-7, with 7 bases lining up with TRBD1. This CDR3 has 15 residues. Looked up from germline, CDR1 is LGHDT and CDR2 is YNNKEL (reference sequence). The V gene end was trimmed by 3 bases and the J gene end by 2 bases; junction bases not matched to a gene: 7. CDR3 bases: TGTGCCAGCAGCCACTTGCTGACAGGGACCTACGAGCAGTACTTC. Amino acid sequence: CASSHLLTGTYEQYF.

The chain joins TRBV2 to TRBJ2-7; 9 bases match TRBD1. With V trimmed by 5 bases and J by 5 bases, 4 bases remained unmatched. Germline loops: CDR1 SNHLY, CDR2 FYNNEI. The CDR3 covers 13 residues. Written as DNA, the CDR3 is TGTGCCAGCAGTCGGGACAGGGTTGACGAGCAGTACTTC. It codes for CASSRDRVDEQYF.

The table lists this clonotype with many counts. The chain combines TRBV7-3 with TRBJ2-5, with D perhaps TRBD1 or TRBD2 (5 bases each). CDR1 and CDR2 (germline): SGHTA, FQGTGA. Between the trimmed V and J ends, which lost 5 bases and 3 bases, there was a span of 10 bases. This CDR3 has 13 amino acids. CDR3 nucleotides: TGTGCCAGCAGCCAAGGGACGGAAGAGACCCAGTACTTC. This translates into CASSQGTEETQYF.

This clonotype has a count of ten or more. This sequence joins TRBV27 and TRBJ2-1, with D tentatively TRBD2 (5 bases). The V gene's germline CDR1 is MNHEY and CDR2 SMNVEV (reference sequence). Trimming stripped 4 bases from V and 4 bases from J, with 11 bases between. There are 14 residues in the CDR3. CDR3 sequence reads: CASSSGGSYNEQFF. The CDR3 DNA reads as TGTGCCAGCAGTTCAGGCGGGTCTTACAATGAGCAGTTCTTC.

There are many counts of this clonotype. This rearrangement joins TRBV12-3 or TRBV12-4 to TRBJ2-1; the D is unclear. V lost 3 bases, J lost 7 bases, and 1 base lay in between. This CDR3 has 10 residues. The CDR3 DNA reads TGTGCCAGCAGTTTGAATGAGCAGTTCTTC. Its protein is CASSLNEQFF.

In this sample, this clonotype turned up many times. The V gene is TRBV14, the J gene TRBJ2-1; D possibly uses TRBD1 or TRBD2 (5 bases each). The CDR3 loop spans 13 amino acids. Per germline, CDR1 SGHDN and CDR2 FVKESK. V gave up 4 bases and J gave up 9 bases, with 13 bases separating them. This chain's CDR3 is CASSPTWGSEQFF. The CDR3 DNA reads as TGTGCCAGCAGCCCAACCTGGGGGAGTGAGCAGTTCTTC.